This TCR beta chain was captured by sequencing in a study of T cells in tuberculosis. Study in general: T cells were selected with CD1B tetramers loaded with glucose monomycolate.

Concerning this clone: Relative to the germline gene, one junction end is altered; a read error may explain this.

Patients were newly diagnosed, HIV-seronegative, and aged 18 or older. Germline lookup yields CDR1 SGHRS and CDR2 YFSETQ. The CDR3 sequence is 13 residues long. Profiled with immunoSEQ multiplex PCR; TCRdb holds only in-frame clones, not every one. Among 9,500 to 12,000 clones, about 94% were seen once, and the ten largest hold 10% to 15%. The chain has TRBV5-1 and TRBJ1-6; TRBD1 agrees at 7 bases. This TCR derives from an adult with tuberculosis. The sequenced sample was PBMCs. The CDR3 region has the DNA TGCGCCAGCAGTTTGGGACAGCTTAGACCCCTCCACTTT. Translated, it gives CASSLGQLRPLHF.